Listed below are T cell receptor beta chains from one sample, sequenced in a study of cytomegalovirus exposure and HLA in healthy donors. Repertoires were generated with immunoSEQ multiplex PCR, while TCRdb's copy carries only in-frame clones and drops some. The sample yields around 200,000 clones, roughly four fifths seen once. The sequencing sample was made of PBMCs. These receptors came from a woman under 30 in good health and CMV-seronegative. Both conserved end residues are part of each CDR3. D genes are given only for firm matches. Rows may omit the clone size; those that give it use once, few, many or a size class.

TRBD2,few,TRBV2,TRBJ2-2,TGTGCCAGCAGCTCAGCGGGGGCCACCGGGGAGCTGTTTTTT,CASSSAGATGELFF
.,.,TRBV12-1,TRBJ2-1,TGTGCCAGCAGCATGAAAGCGGGGCCCAACAATGAGCAGTTCTTC,CASSMKAGPNNEQFF
TRBD2,once,TRBV5-5,TRBJ2-3,TGTGCCAGCAGCCTCACAGTAGGGACTAGCGGAAGCACAGATACGCAGTATTTT,CASSLTVGTSGSTDTQYF
.,.,TRBV6-6,TRBJ1-5,TGTGCCAGCACCGCACATCTTAGCAATCAGCCCCAGCATTTT,CASTAHLSNQPQHF
.,.,TRBV2,TRBJ1-1,TGTGCCAGCAGTCAAGGAGGGAGGGACGTTGAAGCTTTCTTT,CASSQGGRDVEAFF
TRBD2,.,TRBV19,TRBJ2-7,TGTGCCAGTAATACCGGGACTAGCGGGTCATACGAGCAGTACTTC,CASNTGTSGSYEQYF
.,.,TRBV11-3,TRBJ2-6,TGTGCCAGCAGCTTAGGCCAGGGCTCTGGGGCCAACGTCCTGACTTTC,CASSLGQGSGANVLTF
.,.,TRBV28,TRBJ1-1,TGTGCCAGCAGTTTAGGAGGAAACACTGAAGCTTTCTTT,CASSLGGNTEAFF
TRBD2,.,TRBV19,TRBJ2-6,TGTGCCAGTACGAGGACTAGCGGGGGACACTCTGGGGCCAACGTCCTGACTTTC,CASTRTSGGHSGANVLTF
TRBD1,.,TRBV6-4,TRBJ1-2,TGTGCCAGCAGTCCACAGGGGGGCGACTATGGCTACACCTTC,CASSPQGGDYGYTF
TRBD1,.,TRBV5-6,TRBJ1-2,TGTGCCAGCAGCTTGGCGAACAGGGGGCGCAAAAGTGGCTACACCTTC,CASSLANRGRKSGYTF
.,.,TRBV19,TRBJ1-1,TGTGCCAGTAGTATGCAGGGGACTGAAGCTTTCTTT,CASSMQGTEAFF
.,.,TRBV29-1,TRBJ2-5,TGCAGCGTTGAACGCAGTCAAGAGACCCAGTACTTC,CSVERSQETQYF
TRBD1,.,TRBV6-1,TRBJ2-7,TGTGCCAGCAGTGAAATTTCGGGACAGGGACCCTACGAGCAGTACTTC,CASSEISGQGPYEQYF
.,.,TRBV2,TRBJ2-5,TGTGCCAGCATCTATTCGGGACTCAGGGAGACCCAGTACTTC,CASIYSGLRETQYF
TRBD2,.,TRBV4-1,TRBJ2-7,TGCGCCAGCAGCCAAGCGGGGGATGGCGGGAGGTACTACGAGCAGTACTTC,CASSQAGDGGRYYEQYF
TRBD1,.,TRBV7-9,TRBJ2-7,TGTGCCAGCAGCCCGGTCGGGACAGGGGGAAACTACGAGCAGTACTTC,CASSPVGTGGNYEQYF
.,.,TRBV7-2,TRBJ1-1,TGTGCCAGCAGCCCGGAGTACACTGAAGCTTTCTTT,CASSPEYTEAFF
.,.,TRBV27,TRBJ2-7,TGTGCCAGCAGTCTTGGCTCCCCCTACGAGCAGTACTTC,CASSLGSPYEQYF
TRBD1,once,TRBV18,TRBJ1-1,TGTGCCAGCTCACCAAACAGGGGGGACACTGAAGCTTTCTTT,CASSPNRGDTEAFF
.,.,TRBV19,TRBJ1-5,TGTGCCAGTAGTATTTTAAGAACTAAGAATAGCAATCAGCCCCAGCATTTT,CASSILRTKNSNQPQHF
TRBD1,.,TRBV7-6,TRBJ1-5,TGTGCCAGCAGCCCCCAGGGGGCCGGCAATCAGCCCCAGCATTTT,CASSPQGAGNQPQHF
TRBD2,.,TRBV27,TRBJ2-7,TGTGCCAGCAGGATAGCGGGGCGCTACGAGCAGTACTTC,CASRIAGRYEQYF
.,once,TRBV19,TRBJ2-3,TGTGCCAGTAGTATTATGGGCCTAGCCACAGATACGCAGTATTTT,CASSIMGLATDTQYF
TRBD1,.,TRBV6-6,TRBJ1-2,TGTGCCAGCAGTTACGTAGGGAGACAGGGGGCCTATGGCTACACCTTC,CASSYVGRQGAYGYTF
.,few,TRBV6-5,TRBJ2-7,TGTGCCAGCAGTCGTTCGGGGTTCCACGAGCAGTACTTC,CASSRSGFHEQYF
TRBD2,.,TRBV28,TRBJ2-7,TGTGCCAGCAGCCTACCATCCGCCGGGACTAGCGGGAGTCACAACGAGCAGTACTTC,CASSLPSAGTSGSHNEQYF
TRBD1,.,TRBV9,TRBJ1-1,TGTGCCAGCAGCGATCGACAGGGCCTTAACACTGAAGCTTTCTTT,CASSDRQGLNTEAFF
TRBD2,.,TRBV11-2,TRBJ2-1,TGTGCCAGCAGCTTAGACCTCGCACTAGCGGGACGGTTCAATGAGCAGTTCTTC,CASSLDLALAGRFNEQFF
.,.,TRBV5-1,TRBJ2-1,TGCGCCAGCAGGACCTCGGGTAGCGCAGAGGGTCCCTACAATGAGCAGTTCTTC,CASRTSGSAEGPYNEQFF
TRBD2,.,TRBV19,TRBJ2-1,TGTGCCAGTAGTTCGGGGGGGGACAATGAGCAGTTCTTC,CASSSGGDNEQFF
.,few,TRBV6-6,TRBJ1-3,TGTGCCAGCAGTTACGGGATAGGGGACTCAGGAAACACCATATATTTT,CASSYGIGDSGNTIYF
.,.,TRBV28,TRBJ2-2,TGTGCCAGCAGTCCCCTTGCCATGGACTACGGGAGGGAGCTGTTTTTT,CASSPLAMDYGRELFF
.,.,TRBV27,TRBJ2-7,TGTGCCAGTAGAATTAGCGGAGTAAGCTCCTACGAGCAGTACTTC,CASRISGVSSYEQYF
TRBD1,few,TRBV5-6,TRBJ1-1,TGTGCCAGCAGCTTATTGGGGGTAGGACAGGGGGGGACTGAAGCTTTCTTT,CASSLLGVGQGGTEAFF
TRBD1,.,TRBV5-4,TRBJ1-1,TGTGCCAGCAGCTTAACAGGGGTGGATGTGGAAGCTTTCTTT,CASSLTGVDVEAFF
.,.,TRBV25-1,TRBJ1-6,TGTGCCAGCAGTGAAGGGGGCGTCGATAATTCACCCCTCCACTTT,CASSEGGVDNSPLHF
.,.,TRBV27,TRBJ1-5,TGTGCCAGCAGTTCCCCGGGGCAGCCCCAGCATTTT,CASSSPGQPQHF
.,.,TRBV2,TRBJ1-2,TGTGCCAGCAGTGATAATACAGATTTTGGCTACACCTTC,CASSDNTDFGYTF
TRBD2,.,TRBV28,TRBJ2-1,TGTGCCGCTGGGGGCAGGCCTCGGGCTAGCGGGAGGGCCAGCTCCTACAATGAGCAGTTCTTC,CAAGGRPRASGRASSYNEQFF
.,few,TRBV7-9,TRBJ2-1,TGTGCCAGCAGCCACGCAGGGGATGCGCACAATGAGCAGTTCTTC,CASSHAGDAHNEQFF
TRBD1,.,TRBV19,TRBJ1-4,TGTGCCAGTAGTATTCCCGGGACAGGGGGAATTAATGAAAAACTGTTTTTT,CASSIPGTGGINEKLFF
TRBD1,.,TRBV29-1,TRBJ2-7,TGCAGCGTTGAACAGGGGGCCTACGAGCAGTACTTC,CSVEQGAYEQYF
TRBD2,.,TRBV28,TRBJ2-2,TGTGCCAGCAGTTCCTCGGGACTAGCGGAGGCGGCCGGGGAGCTGTTTTTT,CASSSSGLAEAAGELFF
.,once,TRBV6-5,TRBJ2-7,TGTGCCAGCAGTTACTTATTAGACAGTGGACAGTACTTC,CASSYLLDSGQYF
.,.,TRBV2,TRBJ1-2,TGTGCCATTCCTAACGGGGGAGACTATGGCTACACCTTC,CAIPNGGDYGYTF
.,.,TRBV7-8,TRBJ2-2,TGTGCCAGCAGCTTGATGGTAGCCCCGAACACCGGGGAGCTGTTTTTT,CASSLMVAPNTGELFF
TRBD1,.,TRBV5-8,TRBJ2-7,TGTGCCAGCATCCGACAGGGGAGCCTGGAGCAGTACTTC,CASIRQGSLEQYF
.,.,TRBV4-2,TRBJ2-7,TGTGCCAGCAGCCCCATCAGGGGAGGGTACGAGCAGTACTTC,CASSPIRGGYEQYF
.,.,TRBV7-9,TRBJ1-1,TGTGCCAGCAGCTTATTGGGGCCCCTCTCGTCTGAAGCTTTCTTT,CASSLLGPLSSEAFF
TRBD1,once,TRBV9,TRBJ1-6,TGTGCCAGCAGCGTCAGACAGGGGGATAATTCACCCCTCCACTTT,CASSVRQGDNSPLHF
.,.,TRBV25-1,TRBJ2-1,TGTGCCAGCAGTGTTGACAGGACCCCTGGGTCCTACAATGAGCAGTTCTTC,CASSVDRTPGSYNEQFF
.,.,TRBV5-8,TRBJ2-7,TGTGCCAGCAGCCGAGGGCTGGCGGACGGAGTCGAGCAGTACTTC,CASSRGLADGVEQYF
TRBD1,.,TRBV28,TRBJ2-7,TGTGCCAGCACCCCGGACAGGGGTCACGAGCAGTACTTC,CASTPDRGHEQYF
.,few,TRBV6-6,TRBJ2-1,TGTGCCAGCAGTTATCCAACGGGGGAGTACAATGAGCAGTTCTTC,CASSYPTGEYNEQFF
.,.,TRBV7-8,TRBJ1-5,TGTGCCAGCAGCTTAGCAGCGACAGGCCGTAGCAATCAGCCCCAGCATTTT,CASSLAATGRSNQPQHF
.,.,TRBV27,TRBJ2-1,TGTGCCAGCTACGGCGTGAAACTAGCGCAGTTCTTC,CASYGVKLAQFF
TRBD1,.,TRBV6-5,TRBJ2-7,TGTGCCAGCAGTTCCGGGGGACAGGGGGAATTCGAGCAGTACTTC,CASSSGGQGEFEQYF
TRBD2,.,TRBV7-9,TRBJ2-2,TGTGCCAGCAGCCCATATAGCGGGAAGAACACCGGGGAGCTGTTTTTT,CASSPYSGKNTGELFF